These 20 T cell receptor beta chains originate from one sample sequenced in a study of cytomegalovirus exposure and HLA in healthy donors. With 60 Vbeta and 13 Jbeta primers, the PCR was carried out. TCRdb's copy holds only in-frame clones and misses some; the assay was immunoSEQ multiplex PCR. The table has 100,000 or so clones, around 85% seen once. Sample: PBMCs. These receptor sequences come from a man aged 18 to 29 in good health and CMV-seronegative.

The V and J genes are TRBV10-3 and TRBJ2-3, with D possibly matching TRBD2 (5 bases). The V end was cut by 2 bases, the J end by 9 bases, with 12 bases between. The CDR3 extends over 13 amino acids. CDR1 and CDR2 (germline): ENHRY, SYGVKD. The CDR3 reads CAISEDRDRTQYF. CDR3 nucleotides: TGTGCCATCAGTGAGGACCGGGATAGGACGCAGTATTTT.

The V and J genes are TRBV6-5 and TRBJ2-3, with 11 bases matching TRBD1. The CDR3 covers 15 residues. Germline V gene lookup returns CDR1 MNHEY and CDR2 SVGAGI. With V trimmed by 5 bases and J by 3 bases, 4 bases remained unmatched. The CDR3 protein is CASSGQGAITDTQYF. The CDR3 nucleotides read TGTGCCAGCAGTGGACAGGGGGCGATTACAGATACGCAGTATTTT.

The rearrangement uses TRBV2 and TRBJ2-6; D call uncertain. The CDR3 runs 14 residues. The germline gives CDR1 SNHLY, CDR2 FYNNEI. V lost 7 bases to trimming and J lost 0 bases, with 7 bases between them. As DNA, the CDR3 is TGTGCCAGCAAGGAGAGCTCTGGGGCCAACGTCCTGACTTTC. It translates to CASKESSGANVLTF.

This clone was observed a handful of times. The gene calls are TRBV6-5 and TRBJ1-2; TRBD1 is a possible D gene (5 bases). CDR1 and CDR2 from the germline V gene are MNHEY and SVGAGI. V shed 2 bases and J shed 3 bases, with 7 bases lying between them. The CDR3 extends over 13 amino acids. The CDR3 loop reads CASSYGADYGYTF. In DNA, the CDR3 is TGTGCCAGCAGTTACGGGGCGGACTATGGCTACACCTTC.

A few counts support this clone. The rearrangement uses TRBV6-5 and TRBJ1-2; D ambiguous. The CDR3 has 15 amino acids. Germline CDR1 is MNHEY and CDR2 is SVGAGI. The ends were cut back, 0 bases at V and 4 bases at J, with 12 bases in the middle. CDR3 DNA sequence: TGTGCCAGCAGTTACTCGACTCGGGTGGGCTATGGCTACACCTTC. Protein product: CASSYSTRVGYGYTF.

The CDR3 spells CASTEKGLAEYEQYF. DNA of the CDR3: TGTGCCAGCACCGAAAAGGGACTAGCGGAATACGAGCAGTACTTC. The rearrangement uses TRBV7-9 and TRBJ2-7, with TRBD2 matching 11 bases. Germline CDR1 and CDR2: SEHNR and FQNEAQ (reference sequence). Losses at the gene ends were 7 bases for V and 4 bases for J; bases not matched to a gene: 9. The CDR3 consists of 15 residues.

The chain employs TRBV30 and TRBJ2-3, with 12 bases identical to TRBD2. From germline, CDR1 is GTSNPN and CDR2 SVGIG (reference sequence). This CDR3 has 18 residues. V shed 3 bases and J 3 bases; nucleotides not matched to a gene: 13. CDR3 residues: CAWRGGRFGLAGTDTQYF. The CDR3 coding sequence is TGTGCCTGGAGGGGGGGTCGATTTGGACTAGCGGGAACAGATACGCAGTATTTT.

The J gene is TRBJ2-1, the V gene TRBV5-5; 14 bases line up with TRBD2. This CDR3 region has 17 residues. Germline V gives CDR1 SGHKS, CDR2 YYEKEE (reference sequence). V lost 3 bases, J lost 2 bases, and 4 bases stayed unmatched. CDR3 nucleotides: TGTGCCAGCAGCTCCTCGGGACTAGCGGGAGCCTACAATGAGCAGTTCTTC. This encodes CASSSSGLAGAYNEQFF.

The chain carries TRBV6-6 and TRBJ1-5; TRBD1 might be the D (5 bases). CDR3 length: 14 residues. Germline V CDR1 and CDR2: MNHNY, SVGAGI (reference sequence). Deletions cut 6 bases from V and 9 bases from J, with 18 bases between. The CDR3 reads CASRPWRDSTPQHF. CDR3 in DNA: TGTGCCAGCAGACCCTGGAGAGACAGCACGCCCCAGCATTTT.

This clone was found once. The gene calls are TRBV5-4 and TRBJ1-5, with 7 bases identical to TRBD1. The J segment lost 6 bases and the V segment lost 0 bases, leaving 3 bases of the junction unmatched. The CDR3 has 14 amino acids. Germline V lookup: CDR1 SGHNT, CDR2 YYREEE (reference sequence). CDR3 sequence reads: CASSLGGGLQPQHF. CDR3 nucleotides: TGTGCCAGCAGCTTGGGAGGGGGCCTTCAGCCCCAGCATTTT.

J is TRBJ1-1 and V is TRBV9, with unresolved D. The germline CDR1 and CDR2 sequences are SGDLS and YYNGEE. Deletions cut 6 bases from V and 7 bases from J, with 16 bases between. The CDR3 sequence is 13 residues long. The CDR3 reads CASTSGSKHEAFF. As DNA, the CDR3 is TGTGCCAGCACCTCGGGGTCGAAGCATGAAGCTTTCTTT.

This clone was found a few times. The chain joins TRBV2 to TRBJ1-1; D gene ambiguous. This CDR3 comprises 13 residues. Trimming shortened V by 6 bases and J by 4 bases, and 12 bases separated the two germline ends. CDR1 SNHLY and CDR2 FYNNEI come from the germline V gene. CDR3 sequence reads: CASSLQSITEAFF. Written as DNA, the CDR3 is TGTGCCAGCAGCTTACAGTCAATCACTGAAGCTTTCTTT.

The V gene is TRBV6-5, the J gene TRBJ2-7, with 7 bases matching TRBD2. V gave up 6 bases and J gave up 3 bases; unmatched junction bases: 11. The CDR3 is 15 amino acids. The germline CDR1 and CDR2 sequences are MNHEY and SVGAGI. Written as DNA, the CDR3 is TGTGCCAGCAGGGGACGGCTAGCGGTTCACTACGAGCAGTACTTC. It codes for CASRGRLAVHYEQYF.

This clone was counted between two and nine times. The chain recombines TRBV7-2 with TRBJ2-3, with TRBD2 identical over 9 bases. The CDR3 has 19 amino acids. Germline V CDR1 and CDR2: SGHTA, FQGNSA. The trim removed 1 base at V and 3 bases at J, leaving 14 bases unmatched. The DNA for the CDR3 is TGTGCCAGCAGCTTAGGATACCCCGATGCTAGCGGGGCGACAGATACGCAGTATTTT. Translated, it gives CASSLGYPDASGATDTQYF.

The rearrangement uses TRBV5-8 and TRBJ1-5, with a weak D call TRBD1 (5 bases). The CDR3 is made up of 11 amino acids. Germline-derived CDR1 and CDR2 are SGHTS and YDEGEE. V lost 2 bases and J lost 11, with 8 bases in between. CDR3 sequence reads: CASSFGGAQHF. CDR3 DNA sequence: TGTGCCAGCAGCTTCGGGGGAGCCCAGCATTTT.

V usage is TRBV5-6 and J usage is TRBJ2-7; TRBD1 matches at 10 bases. The CDR3 has 15 residues. V lost 1 base, J lost 3 bases, and 4 bases stayed unmatched. Germline V gene data show CDR1 as SGHDT and CDR2 as YYEEEE. CDR3 bases: TGTGCCAGCAGCTTGCAGGGACAGGGGCTCTACGAGCAGTACTTC. Its translation: CASSLQGQGLYEQYF. The full variable domain, rest sourced from reference TRBV5-6 and TRBJ2-7, is DAGVTQSPTHLIKTRGQQVTLRCSPKSGHDTVSWYQQALGQGPQFIFQYYEEEERQRGNFPDRFSGHQFPNYSSELNVNALLLGDSALYLCASSLQGQGLYEQYFGPGTRLTVT.

The chain links TRBV9 to TRBJ2-5; D possibly corresponds to TRBD2 (6 bases). The V end was cut by 4 bases, the J end by 4 bases, with 11 bases between. This CDR3 spans 13 amino acids. The V gene's germline CDR1 is SGDLS and CDR2 YYNGEE. CDR3 sequence reads: CASSRDLVETQYF. The CDR3 nucleotides are TGTGCCAGCAGCCGGGACTTAGTAGAGACCCAGTACTTC.

The chain links TRBV19 to TRBJ1-2; D is ambiguous. Germline V CDR1 and CDR2: LNHDA, SQIVND (reference sequence). This CDR3 is built from 14 residues. Trimming removed 1 base at V and 6 bases at J, with 12 bases between. DNA of the CDR3: TGTGCCAGTAGTATAGGGCTGGGGAGCGATGGCTACACCTTC. It codes for CASSIGLGSDGYTF.

This clone turned up a few times. The V call is TRBV5-1, the J call TRBJ1-1; D is undetermined. Trimming cost V 1 base and J 4 bases, with 11 bases left between them. There are 14 residues in the CDR3. Germline lookup yields CDR1 SGHRS and CDR2 YFSETQ. CDR3 nucleotides: TGCGCCAGCAGCTTGAGGGAGGGCACCACTGAAGCTTTCTTT. Its protein is CASSLREGTTEAFF. The whole variable domain, remainder taken from reference TRBV5-1 and TRBJ1-1, is KAGVTQTPRYLIKTRGQQVTLSCSPISGHRSVSWYQQTPGQGLQFLFEYFSETQRNKGNFPGRFSGRQFSNSRSEMNVSTLELGDSALYLCASSLREGTTEAFFGQGTRLTVV.

For the CDR3, the DNA is TGTGCCAGCAGTTCGGTACCCAATTCACCCCTCCACTTT. It specifies CASSSVPNSPLHF. The rearrangement uses TRBV6-5 and TRBJ1-6, with D unclear. Trimming removed 4 bases at V and 7 bases at J, with 8 bases between. Germline V CDR1 and CDR2: MNHEY, SVGAGI. This CDR3 is built from 13 residues.